The 17 T cell receptor beta chains reported below all come from one sample, sequenced in a study of T-cell memory formation after mild COVID-19. Each CDR3 protein gets one entry after TCRdb re-called the 5' RACE reads with MiXCR. The sample shows 200,000 to 250,000 distinct CDR3 sequences, over 9.5% of them seen only once. Sequenced sample: PBMCs or a T cell subset sorted from them (not recorded which). The receptors were sampled from a man younger than 35 who had mild COVID-19 (a few samples of this study predate the infection). Cell type and time point are not known.

The V call is TRBV7-9, the J call TRBJ1-1; no firm D call. V shed 5 bases and J shed 4 bases, with 14 bases lying between them. The length of the CDR3 is 14 residues. The germline CDR1 and CDR2 sequences are SEHNR and FQNEAQ (reference sequence). The CDR3 region is CASSARRRGTEAFF. The CDR3 region has the DNA TGTGCCAGCAGCGCACGGAGACGGGGCACTGAAGCTTTCTTT.

The chain joins TRBV5-8 to TRBJ2-7, with TRBD1 matching over 7 bases. With V trimmed by 5 bases and J by 0 bases, 8 bases remained unmatched. In germline, CDR1 is SGHTS, CDR2 YDEGEE. CDR3 size: 15 residues. The CDR3 loop is CASREFGTVSYEQYF. Here the CDR3 DNA reads TGTGCCAGCAGGGAATTCGGGACAGTCTCCTACGAGCAGTACTTC.

CDR3 sequence (DNA): TGTGCCAGCGAGGGCGGCCCAACCGGCTACACCTTC. Its protein product is CASEGGPTGYTF. V usage is TRBV2 and J usage is TRBJ1-2; D is unresolved. This CDR3 spans 12 amino acids. Germline lookup yields CDR1 SNHLY and CDR2 FYNNEI. Trimming removed 8 bases at V and 8 bases at J, with 15 bases between.

The chain uses TRBV29-1 and TRBJ2-7, with TRBD1 identical over 7 bases. J gave up 4 bases and V 5 bases, and 2 bases lay outside the gene matches. CDR1 and CDR2 (germline): SQVTM, ANQGSEA. CDR3 length: 11 amino acids. As DNA, the CDR3 is TGCAGCGTTTCACAGGGGTACGAGCAGTACGTC. Its translation is CSVSQGYEQYV.

The chain carries TRBV6-2 or TRBV6-3 and TRBJ2-1, with a possible D match to TRBD2 (6 bases). CDR3 length: 16 amino acids. The V end lost 5 bases, the J end lost 0 bases, and 14 bases lay between the germline ends. Germline CDR1 is MNHEY and CDR2 is SVGEGT. The CDR3 loop reads CASSPPGALSYNEQFF. In DNA form, the CDR3 reads TGTGCCAGCAGTCCTCCGGGAGCGCTCTCCTACAATGAGCAGTTCTTC.

The V call is TRBV6-6, the J call TRBJ1-5; possibly TRBD1 for D (6 bases). The ends were cut back, 2 bases at V and 0 bases at J, with 11 bases in the middle. Germline-derived CDR1 and CDR2 are MNHNY and SVGAGI (reference sequence). The CDR3 consists of 16 residues. The CDR3 DNA sequence: TGTGCCAGCAGTTACCGATCACAGGGTAGCAATCAGCCCCAGCATTTT. Translated: CASSYRSQGSNQPQHF.

The V gene is TRBV5-1, the J gene TRBJ1-1; no firm D call. V lost 4 bases to trimming and J lost 3 bases, with 16 bases between them. CDR3 length: 15 amino acids. The germline gives CDR1 SGHRS, CDR2 YFSETQ. The DNA for the CDR3 is TGCGCCAGCAGCCGGGCCCCCGGGGAGGACACTGAAGCTTTCTTT. The encoded protein is CASSRAPGEDTEAFF.

In nucleotides, the CDR3 is TGCGCCAGCAGCCAAGAGGTCCGATCCAATGAGCAGTTCTTC. It translates to CASSQEVRSNEQFF. V and J are TRBV4-1 and TRBJ2-1; unclear D gene. This CDR3 is 14 amino acids long. The V gene's germline CDR1 is MGHRA and CDR2 YSYEKL. V dropped 0 bases and J dropped 6 bases, with 9 bases sitting between them.

In its sample, this clonotype was seen a few times. CDR3 residues: CASSLGGAGNTQYF. As DNA, the CDR3 is TGTGCCAGCAGCTTAGGAGGCGCAGGGAATACGCAGTATTTT. The chain joins TRBV11-3 to TRBJ2-3, with a tentative D call TRBD1 (5 bases). There are 14 residues in the CDR3. The V gene's germline CDR1 is SGHNT and CDR2 YENEEA. V was clipped by 1 base and J by 7 bases, with 12 bases between them.

The chain carries TRBV6-5 and TRBJ1-2; a weak D match, TRBD1 (5 bases). CDR1 is MNHEY and CDR2 is SVGAGI in the germline V gene. V was shortened by 10 bases and J by 8 bases, with 14 bases between the two germline ends. The CDR3 spans 11 residues. The CDR3 region has the DNA TGTGCCATCCGGGGGGGGATCGGCTACACCTTC. Translating it yields CAIRGGIGYTF.

This clonotype has more than one count but fewer than ten. This sequence joins TRBV5-4 and TRBJ2-3, with a possible D match to TRBD2 (5 bases). The ends were cut back, 4 bases at V and 5 bases at J, with 14 bases in the middle. This CDR3 spans 14 amino acids. CDR1 SGHNT and CDR2 YYREEE come from the germline V gene (reference sequence). The CDR3 DNA sequence: TGTGCCAGCAGCCCAGCCCTGGGAGTAGATACGCAGTATTTT. Its protein product is CASSPALGVDTQYF.

This clonotype was counted only a few times. This chain connects TRBV27 to TRBJ1-3, with D maybe TRBD1 (6 bases). CDR1 and CDR2 (germline): MNHEY, SMNVEV (reference sequence). There are 13 residues in the CDR3. The V end was cut by 3 bases, the J end by 8 bases, with 11 bases between. The CDR3 protein is CASSFQGSDTIYF. For the CDR3, the DNA is TGTGCCAGCAGTTTCCAGGGGTCGGACACCATATATTTT.

This clonotype was seen more than once but under ten times. The chain couples TRBV7-2 to TRBJ1-3, with D perhaps matching TRBD1 (6 bases). CDR1 SGHTA and CDR2 FQGNSA come from the germline V gene. The ends were cut back, 2 bases at V and 5 bases at J, with 10 bases in the middle. CDR3 length: 14 amino acids. This CDR3 reads CASSLNWDRNTIYF. The DNA of the CDR3 is TGTGCCAGCAGCTTAAATTGGGACAGAAACACCATATATTTT.

This clonotype was observed many times. This rearrangement joins TRBV5-1 to TRBJ1-1; D might be TRBD1 (6 bases). Germline lookup yields CDR1 SGHRS and CDR2 YFSETQ. The ends were cut back, 3 bases at V and 5 bases at J, with 11 bases in the middle. The CDR3 runs to 13 residues. In DNA form, the CDR3 reads TGCGCCAGCAGCTCAGGGGTAGTTACTGAAGCTTTCTTT. This codes for CASSSGVVTEAFF.

V and J are TRBV7-6 and TRBJ1-4; D is possibly TRBD1 (6 bases). This CDR3 has 16 residues. Germline CDR1 is SGHVS and CDR2 is FNYEAQ. The V gene lost 1 base and the J gene lost 4 bases, with 13 bases spanning the gap. The CDR3 region has the DNA TGTGCCAGCAGCTTAGGGGGGCTCTATCTTAATGAAAAACTGTTTTTT. This gives the protein CASSLGGLYLNEKLFF.

The rearrangement joins TRBV5-5 to TRBJ1-1, with a tentative D call TRBD1 (6 bases). The CDR3 is made up of 11 amino acids. V was clipped by 7 bases and J by 11 bases, with 15 bases between them. The germline V gene has CDR1 SGHKS and CDR2 YYEKEE (reference sequence). The DNA for the CDR3 is TGTGCCAGCGGCGGGGCCCAGGGGGCTTTCTTT. Its translation is CASGGAQGAFF. Based on the CDR3 plus reference TRBV5-5 and TRBJ1-1, the full variable domain is DAGVTQSPTHLIKTRGQQVTLRCSPISGHKSVSWYQQVLGQGPQFIFQYYEKEERGRGNFPDRFSARQFPNYSSELNVNALLLGDSALYLCASGGAQGAFFGQGTRLTVV.

This clonotype was seen a few times. V and J are TRBV5-5 and TRBJ2-7, with D perhaps being TRBD1 or TRBD2 (5 bases each). CDR1 and CDR2 from the germline V gene are SGHKS and YYEKEE (reference sequence). The V end was cut by 4 bases, the J end by 0 bases, with 8 bases between. The CDR3 contains 13 residues. The CDR3 loop reads CASSGGPSYEQYV. The CDR3 bases are TGTGCCAGCAGCGGGGGTCCCTCCTACGAGCAGTACGTC.